These 4 T cell receptor beta chains were all obtained from the same sample, sequenced in a study of T-cell reconstitution after alpha-beta-depleted transplantation in children. Molecular barcoding with unique molecular identifiers was used for the TCRbeta library. TCRdb recomputed calls from the PCR reads with MiXCR, one row per CDR3 protein. The sample has about 480,000 distinct CDR3 sequences, approximately 12% seen once. Sequencing used PBMCs from the stem cell graft donor, obtained from the stem cell graft. The receptors stem from a human donor who donated a stem cell graft to a child with combined immunodeficiency.

This clonotype was counted ten times or more. The rearrangement uses TRBV7-2 and TRBJ2-1; tentative D call: TRBD1 (5 bases). The V and J ends lost 5 bases and 0 bases respectively, with 11 bases between them. This CDR3 spans 15 amino acids. CDR1 and CDR2 (germline): SGHTA, FQGNSA. For the CDR3, the DNA is TGTGCCAGCAGCCGGACATCAGGCTCCTACAATGAGCAGTTCTTC. As protein: CASSRTSGSYNEQFF.

This clonotype was counted a few times. This chain uses TRBV20-1 with TRBJ2-1; TRBD1 aligns across 8 bases. This CDR3 has 15 residues. The V gene end was trimmed by 0 bases and the J gene end by 6 bases; junction bases not matched to a gene: 7. Germline V gene lookup returns CDR1 DFQATT and CDR2 SNEGSKA (reference sequence). Here the CDR3 reads CSARDPHGQGNEQFF. In nucleotides, the CDR3 is TGCAGTGCTAGAGATCCCCATGGACAGGGCAATGAGCAGTTCTTC.

The rearrangement uses TRBV7-9 and TRBJ2-1; D is unclear. Germline CDR1 reads SEHNR; CDR2 reads FQNEAQ (reference sequence). V was clipped by 4 bases and J by 0 bases, with 7 bases between them. This CDR3 is built from 14 residues. As DNA, the CDR3 is TGTGCCAGCAGCTCTAGAATCTCCTACAATGAGCAGTTCTTC. Protein: CASSSRISYNEQFF.

This clonotype has a count of ten or more. The chain combines TRBV15 with TRBJ2-5; D remains unclear. The CDR3 loop spans 14 amino acids. Trimming stripped 5 bases from V and 7 bases from J, with 17 bases between. The germline CDR1 and CDR2 sequences are LNHNV and YYDKDF (reference sequence). The CDR3 reads CATSGKGMSGTQYF. In DNA form, the CDR3 reads TGTGCCACCAGCGGAAAGGGAATGTCAGGGACCCAGTACTTC.